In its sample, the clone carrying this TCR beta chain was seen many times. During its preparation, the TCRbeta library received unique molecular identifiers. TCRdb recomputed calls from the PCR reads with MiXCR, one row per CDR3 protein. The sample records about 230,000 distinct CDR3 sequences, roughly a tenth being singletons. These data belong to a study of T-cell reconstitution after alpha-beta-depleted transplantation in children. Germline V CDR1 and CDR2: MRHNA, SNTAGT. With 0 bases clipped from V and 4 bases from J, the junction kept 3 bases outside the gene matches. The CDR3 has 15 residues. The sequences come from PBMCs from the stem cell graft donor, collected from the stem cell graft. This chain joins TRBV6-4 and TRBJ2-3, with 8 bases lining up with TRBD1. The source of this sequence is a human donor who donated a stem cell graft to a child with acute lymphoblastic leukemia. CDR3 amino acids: CASSDSRQGSDTQYF. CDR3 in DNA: TGTGCCAGCAGTGACTCGAGACAGGGGTCAGATACGCAGTATTTT.